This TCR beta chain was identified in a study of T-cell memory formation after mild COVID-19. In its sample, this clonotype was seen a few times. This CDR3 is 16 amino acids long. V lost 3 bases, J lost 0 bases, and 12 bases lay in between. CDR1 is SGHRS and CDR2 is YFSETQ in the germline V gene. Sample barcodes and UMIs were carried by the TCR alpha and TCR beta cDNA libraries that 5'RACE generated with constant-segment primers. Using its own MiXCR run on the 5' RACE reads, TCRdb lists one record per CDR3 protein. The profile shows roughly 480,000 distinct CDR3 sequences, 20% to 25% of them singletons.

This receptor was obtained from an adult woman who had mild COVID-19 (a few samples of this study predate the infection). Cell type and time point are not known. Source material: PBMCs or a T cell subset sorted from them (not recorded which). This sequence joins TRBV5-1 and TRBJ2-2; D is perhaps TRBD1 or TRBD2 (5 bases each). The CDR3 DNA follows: TGCGCCAGCAGCTGGTGGGACGGCGCGAACACCGGGGAGCTGTTTTTT. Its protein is CASSWWDGANTGELFF.